These T cell receptor beta chains were read from a single sample in a study of cytomegalovirus exposure and HLA in healthy donors. Repertoires were generated with immunoSEQ multiplex PCR, while TCRdb's copy carries only in-frame clones and drops some. Recorded for this sample: approximately 210,000 clones. Specimen: PBMCs. The receptors here all came from a woman aged 25 to 39 in good health and CMV-seropositive. CDR3s include the opening cysteine and the closing phenylalanine or tryptophan. D genes are given only for firm matches.

j_call | v_call | d_call | cdr3_aa | cdr3_nt
TRBJ1-1 | TRBV4-3 | - | CASSQGGAGGTEAFF | TGCGCCAGCAGCCAAGGGGGTGCGGGTGGCACTGAAGCTTTCTTT
TRBJ1-5 | TRBV15 | TRBD1 | CATRDWDRDNQPQHF | TGTGCCACCCGTGACTGGGACAGGGACAATCAGCCCCAGCATTTT
TRBJ2-1 | TRBV6-4 | TRBD2 | CASSRLAGDSNEQFF | TGTGCCAGCAGCCGACTAGCGGGAGATTCCAATGAGCAGTTCTTC
TRBJ2-4 | TRBV6-6 | - | CASSSSGGVDIQYF | TGTGCCAGCAGTTCAAGCGGCGGGGTGGACATTCAGTACTTC
TRBJ2-7 | TRBV14 | - | CASSQEVGTVYEQYF | TGTGCCAGCAGCCAAGAAGTTGGCACCGTCTACGAGCAGTACTTC
TRBJ2-1 | TRBV6-5 | - | CASSGQKDNEQFF | TGTGCCAGCAGCGGACAGAAAGACAATGAGCAGTTCTTC
TRBJ1-1 | TRBV5-4 | - | CASSAQRGANGAEAFF | TGTGCCAGCAGCGCCCAGCGGGGGGCGAATGGGGCTGAAGCTTTCTTT
TRBJ2-5 | TRBV5-1 | - | CASSLRSLLETQYF | TGCGCCAGCAGCTTGCGGAGTCTTTTAGAGACCCAGTACTTC
TRBJ2-1 | TRBV18 | TRBD2 | CASSPTSGSYNEQFF | TGTGCCAGCTCACCAACTAGCGGGTCATACAATGAGCAGTTCTTC
TRBJ1-4 | TRBV14 | TRBD1 | CASSRLGQGGEKLFF | TGTGCCAGCAGCCGCCTAGGACAGGGAGGTGAAAAACTGTTTTTT
TRBJ1-5 | TRBV19 | TRBD1 | CASSIEGTGVLATQPQHF | TGTGCCAGTAGTATAGAGGGGACAGGGGTTCTAGCTACTCAGCCCCAGCATTTT
TRBJ1-5 | TRBV11-2 | TRBD1 | CASSPDRGPNQPQHF | TGTGCCAGCAGCCCAGACAGGGGGCCTAATCAGCCCCAGCATTTT
TRBJ1-3 | TRBV5-1 | TRBD1 | CASSFTGDSRNTIYF | TGCGCCAGCAGCTTCACCGGGGACAGCAGAAACACCATATATTTT
TRBJ2-5 | TRBV4-1 | - | CASSQDIGVSETQYF | TGCGCCAGCAGCCAAGATATAGGGGTTTCAGAGACCCAGTACTTC
TRBJ2-3 | TRBV5-1 | TRBD1 | CASSPRTGGTDTQYF | TGCGCCAGCAGCCCCCGGACAGGGGGCACAGATACGCAGTATTTT
TRBJ2-1 | TRBV30 | - | CALDFYNEQFF | TGTGCCTTGGACTTCTACAATGAGCAGTTCTTC
TRBJ2-7 | TRBV30 | TRBD2 | CAWSVIPGGEEQYF | TGTGCCTGGAGTGTCATCCCGGGGGGGGAAGAGCAGTACTTC
TRBJ2-3 | TRBV13 | - | CASSTAAGSSTDTQYF | TGTGCCAGCAGCACAGCAGCGGGTTCTAGCACAGATACGCAGTATTTT
TRBJ1-2 | TRBV5-1 | TRBD1 | CASSLAWGQGDGYTF | TGCGCCAGCAGCTTGGCCTGGGGACAGGGAGATGGCTACACCTTC
TRBJ2-3 | TRBV5-8 | - | CASNTPPDRRTDTQYF | TGTGCCAGCAACACCCCTCCGGACAGACGCACAGATACGCAGTATTTT
TRBJ2-1 | TRBV7-2 | - | CASSLGAPPYNEQFF | TGTGCCAGCAGCTTGGGAGCGCCCCCCTACAATGAGCAGTTCTTC
TRBJ1-2 | TRBV10-2 | - | CASMGAGTQLFGYTF | TGCGCCAGCATGGGGGCAGGGACCCAACTTTTCGGCTACACCTTC